The 20 T cell receptor beta chains below all came from one sample that was sequenced in a study of T cells after yellow fever vaccination. TCRdb analysed the 5' RACE reads with MiXCR anew, one entry per CDR3 protein. Seen here are about 220,000 distinct CDR3 sequences, approximately 3.2% observed once, and the top ten hold 3.2%. Sequences were derived from CD4+ T cells sorted from PBMCs, sampled 10 days after the yellow fever booster vaccination. The receptors shown here come from a young man who received the YFV17D yellow fever vaccine.

This clonotype was counted only a few times. The V call is TRBV6-5, the J call TRBJ2-5; TRBD1 might be the D (5 bases). The CDR3 spans 12 residues. V lost 5 bases and J lost 7, with 11 bases in between. Germline CDR1 is MNHEY and CDR2 is SVGAGI. This CDR3 is CASSLVRGTQYF. Written as DNA, the CDR3 is TGTGCCAGCAGTCTCGTTAGGGGGACCCAGTACTTC.

This clonotype was observed a few times. This chain joins TRBV7-3 and TRBJ2-3; possible D gene TRBD2, 6 bases. This CDR3 region has 15 residues. Germline V CDR1 and CDR2: SGHTA, FQGTGA. The V and J ends lost 0 bases and 7 bases respectively, with 14 bases between them. The CDR3 DNA is TGTGCCAGCAGCTTAACCGGGGAGGTAGGGAATACGCAGTATTTT. Translated, it gives CASSLTGEVGNTQYF. Full variable domain (outside the CDR3, taken from reference TRBV7-3 and TRBJ2-3): GAGVSQTPSNKVTEKGKYVELRCDPISGHTALYWYRQSLGQGPEFLIYFQGTGAADDSGLPNDRFFAVRPEGSVSTLKIQRTERGDSAVYLCASSLTGEVGNTQYFGPGTRLTVL.

In this sample, this clonotype turned up many times. The junction shows a germline mismatch at one end, possibly a read error. V is TRBV7-3 and J is TRBJ2-5; D remains ambiguous. The CDR3 totals 13 residues. Germline V gene data show CDR1 as SGHTA and CDR2 as FQGTGA. CDR3 sequence reads: CASSSVAKETRYF. The DNA for the CDR3 is TGTGCCAGCAGCTCGGTTGCTAAAGAGACCCGGTACTTC.

With regard to this clonotype: This is likely a read error, given that the CDR3 carries no conserved phenylalanine or tryptophan at its end. Because the CDR3's place on the DNA is in doubt, the DNA is left out and the CDR3 is given as listed by TCRdb. The rearrangement joins TRBV28 to TRBJ2-7; TRBD1, the table's D call, lacks a check against the DNA. From germline, CDR1 is MDHEN and CDR2 SYDVKM. The CDR3 sequence runs 13 residues, both termini included. CDR3 sequence reads: CASSLPKGTPSYG.

This clonotype was seen a handful of times. The chain joins TRBV7-2 to TRBJ2-3; D unclear. With 6 bases removed from V and 1 base from J, the gap between germline ends came to 8 bases. The germline CDR1 and CDR2 sequences are SGHTA and FQGNSA. The CDR3 totals 13 residues. The CDR3: CASRSGGTDTQYF. In nucleotides, the CDR3 is TGTGCCAGCAGGAGTGGGGGCACAGATACGCAGTATTTT. Looking up the rest from reference TRBV7-2 and TRBJ2-3 gives the full variable domain: GAGVSQSPSNKVTEKGKDVELRCDPISGHTALYWYRQSLGQGLEFLIYFQGNSAPDKSGLPSDRFSAERTGGSVSTLTIQRTQQEDSAVYLCASRSGGTDTQYFGPGTRLTVL.

This rearrangement joins TRBV12-3 or TRBV12-4 to TRBJ2-3; 8 nucleotides agree with TRBD2. The J segment lost 9 bases and the V segment lost 5 bases, leaving 10 bases of the junction unmatched. CDR3 length: 14 residues. The CDR3 coding sequence is TGTGCCAGCAGTACCAACGTCGGGGGGGGAACGCAGTATTTT. Residues: CASSTNVGGGTQYF.

Only a few counts were recorded for this clonotype. The chain is built from TRBV18 and TRBJ1-6; D unresolved. The CDR3 is made up of 13 amino acids. Germline-derived CDR1 and CDR2 are KGHSH and LQKENI. Trimming took off 2 bases at V and 7 bases at J, with 6 bases between the two ends. Written as DNA, the CDR3 is TGTGCCAGCTCACCAAGTGCCAATTCACCCCTCCACTTT. Its translation: CASSPSANSPLHF.

This clonotype was seen at least ten times. The V gene is TRBV9, the J gene TRBJ2-3; tentatively, D is TRBD2 (6 bases). This CDR3 comprises 14 residues. V was pared by 4 bases and J by 2 bases, with 11 bases between. The germline V gene encodes CDR1 SGDLS and CDR2 YYNGEE. CDR3 nucleotide sequence: TGTGCCAGCAGCCCCCCGGGGGTCACAGATACGCAGTATTTT. It encodes CASSPPGVTDTQYF.

This clonotype was seen only a few times. J is TRBJ1-4 and V is TRBV5-1, with unresolved D. The CDR3 is made up of 15 amino acids. Germline loops: CDR1 SGHRS, CDR2 YFSETQ. Trimming cost V 3 bases and J 6 bases, with 15 bases left between them. The CDR3 sequence: CASSSTRATHEKLFF. The DNA of the CDR3 is TGCGCCAGCAGCTCGACAAGAGCCACCCATGAAAAACTGTTTTTT.

The rearrangement uses TRBV7-9 and TRBJ1-1; no firm D call. Trimming took 0 bases from V and 5 from J, leaving 10 bases between them. Germline V gives CDR1 SEHNR, CDR2 FQNEAQ (reference sequence). The CDR3 consists of 14 residues. CDR3 DNA: TGTGCCAGCAGCTTAGCGAGCAGGCAAACTGAAGCTTTCTTT. Translating it yields CASSLASRQTEAFF.

This clonotype was seen many times. The chain employs TRBV2 and TRBJ2-4; D is unresolved. V was shortened by 1 base and J by 0 bases, with 13 bases between the two germline ends. Germline V gene lookup returns CDR1 SNHLY and CDR2 FYNNEI. The CDR3 sequence is 17 residues long. Here the CDR3 DNA reads TGTGCCAGCAGTGAAGGGCAACTATGGCTAGCCAAAAACATTCAGTACTTC. Its protein product is CASSEGQLWLAKNIQYF.

This clonotype was counted at least ten times. CDR3 coding DNA: TGCGCCAGCAGCCAGCCCGGGTCGGGGGATACGCAGTATTTT. Translated: CASSQPGSGDTQYF. This rearrangement joins TRBV4-3 to TRBJ2-3; D may be TRBD2 (5 bases). Germline assignment: CDR1 LGHNA and CDR2 YSLEER. V lost 3 bases to trimming and J lost 6 bases, with 13 bases between them. This CDR3 spans 14 amino acids.

In this sample, this clonotype turned up many times. The CDR3 bases are TGTGCCAGCAGCTTAGGAGACTTCACCTCCGGGCAGTTCTTC. It is translated as CASSLGDFTSGQFF. J is TRBJ2-1 and V is TRBV11-2; D is unresolved. The germline V gene has CDR1 SGHAT and CDR2 FQNNGV. V dropped 1 base and J dropped 12 bases, with 16 bases sitting between them. CDR3 length: 14 amino acids.

V usage is TRBV2 and J usage is TRBJ2-3; tentative D call: TRBD2 (6 bases). CDR1 is SNHLY and CDR2 is FYNNEI in the germline V gene. The CDR3 consists of 16 residues. Trimming removed 2 bases from V and 0 bases from J, with 12 bases in between. The DNA for the CDR3 is TGTGCCAGCAGTGAAAACGGCGCGGGGAGCACAGATACGCAGTATTTT. It codes for CASSENGAGSTDTQYF.

The chain has TRBV18 and TRBJ1-5, with D tentatively TRBD1 (5 bases). Germline V gene lookup returns CDR1 KGHSH and CDR2 LQKENI. There are 15 residues in the CDR3. Trimming removed 4 bases at V and 8 bases at J, with 18 bases between. The CDR3 region is CASSRTPGREEPQHF. DNA of the CDR3: TGTGCCAGCTCACGTACCCCGGGGCGTGAGGAGCCCCAGCATTTT.

This chain links TRBV6-1 with TRBJ1-4; 10 bases agree with TRBD1. This CDR3 region has 14 residues. V shed 5 bases and J 8 bases; nucleotides not matched to a gene: 5. Germline loops: CDR1 MNHNS, CDR2 SASEGT. CDR3 coding DNA: TGTGCCAGCAGTCACCGGGACAGGGGAGAAAAACTGTTTTTT. It specifies CASSHRDRGEKLFF.

This clonotype has more than one count but fewer than ten. The chain combines TRBV5-1 with TRBJ2-3; D might be TRBD1 (5 bases). Germline values: CDR1 SGHRS, CDR2 YFSETQ. The CDR3 length is 14 residues. V lost 2 bases and J lost 6, with 13 bases in between. The CDR3 nucleotides read TGCGCCAGCAGCTTTCAGGGTGGTGGGGATACGCAGTATTTT. It yields the protein CASSFQGGGDTQYF.

A remark on this clonotype: At one boundary the junction diverges from the germline segment, which might be a read error. The chain joins TRBV12-3 or TRBV12-4 to TRBJ1-6; 7 bases fit TRBD1. The CDR3 is 18 amino acids. The DNA for the CDR3 is TGTGCCAGCAGCTTAGCTCAGACAGGGAGGAATTTTAATTCACCCCTCCACTTT. Translating it yields CASSLAQTGRNFNSPLHF.

This clonotype was recorded many times. This chain joins TRBV5-1 and TRBJ2-1, with 9 bases lining up with TRBD1. Germline V gives CDR1 SGHRS, CDR2 YFSETQ. J was trimmed by 6 bases and V by 3 bases; bases with no gene match: 7. The CDR3 is 15 amino acids. Here the CDR3 DNA reads TGCGCCAGCAGCTCCCCCGGGACAGGGCTCAATGAGCAGTTCTTC. Protein sequence: CASSSPGTGLNEQFF.

This clonotype was detected only a few times. The V and J genes are TRBV6-5 and TRBJ2-1; D unresolved. Germline CDR1 and CDR2: MNHEY and SVGAGI. V shed 0 bases and J shed 10 bases, with 4 bases lying between them. This CDR3 has 11 residues. CDR3 DNA sequence: TGTGCCAGCAGTTACTCAGACGAGCAGTTCTTC. Translated: CASSYSDEQFF.